Described below is a single T cell receptor (beta chain) sequence and its context. Trimming took 5 bases from V and 2 from J; bases not matched to a gene: 8. The germline V gene encodes CDR1 SGHNT and CDR2 YYREEE (reference sequence). CDR3 length equals 16 residues. Germline DNA was extracted too, while blood RNA derived from unsorted whole blood. Around 4 milliliters of peripheral blood were drawn preoperatively. This sample is part of a study of tumor-infiltrating lymphocytes in primary liver carcinoma. Study summary: Tumors were staged T1-T3 N0M0 and measured roughly 4.2 to 10 cm across.

Total RNA (around 500 ng) served as template for TCR beta cDNA synthesis primed by a constant-region primer. Three nested multiplex PCR rounds, a slightly modified ARM-PCR method, built the TCR beta libraries. Investigators reported that the first two PCR rounds, at 10 cycles each, used TRBV1-TRBV30 forward primers with a C-beta reverse primer. MiXCR was run by TCRdb on the multiplex PCR reads, yielding one entry per CDR3 protein. This repertoire shows just over 300,000 distinct CDR3 sequences, 58% found once; its top ten account for about 15%. The sequenced material came from peripheral blood. The sequence was obtained from a woman in her 30s with primary liver carcinoma and hepatitis B virus infection. This chain uses TRBV5-4 with TRBJ2-2, with 8 nucleotides matching TRBD1. CDR3 nucleotides: TGTGCCAGCAGTTTATGGACAGGGATTAACACCGGGGAGCTGTTTTTT. Residues: CASSLWTGINTGELFF.